This passage covers 27 T cell receptor beta chains from one sample sequenced in a study of T cell responses to AZD1222 COVID-19 vaccine. Sequenced by immunoSEQ multiplex PCR; TCRdb stores in-frame clones only, minus some. The sample has some 130,000 clones, approximately 91% seen once. Here the sequenced sample was peripheral blood, taken 28 days after the second AZD1222 dose. These TCRs come from an adult who received the AZD1222 COVID-19 vaccine.

The CDR3 nucleotides are TGTGCCAGCAGGATTCAGGGGGGAGCTGGCTACACCTTC. This codes for CASRIQGGAGYTF. The rearrangement joins TRBV6-5 to TRBJ1-2, with 7 positions matching TRBD1. V lost 6 bases, J lost 7 bases, and 8 bases stayed unmatched. Germline V CDR1 and CDR2: MNHEY, SVGAGI. The CDR3 covers 13 residues.

The chain uses TRBV9 and TRBJ2-7; D gene ambiguous. Between the trimmed V and J ends, which lost 4 bases and 1 base, there was a span of 9 bases. The germline V gene encodes CDR1 SGDLS and CDR2 YYNGEE. This CDR3 comprises 13 residues. CDR3 bases: TGTGCCAGCAGCCCCGGCCCTTCCTACGAGCAGTACTTC. Translating gives CASSPGPSYEQYF.

This clone was seen just once. The V gene is TRBV6-5, the J gene TRBJ2-1; no clear D. The CDR3 is made up of 15 amino acids. The germline gives CDR1 MNHEY, CDR2 SVGAGI. V lost 0 bases and J lost 3, with 9 bases in between. The CDR3: CASSYSATSYNEQFF. For the CDR3, the DNA is TGTGCCAGCAGTTACTCCGCGACCAGCTACAATGAGCAGTTCTTC.

The V and J genes are TRBV6-5 and TRBJ1-1; no firm D call. The germline V and J ends were trimmed by 6 bases and 10 bases, with 9 bases remaining between them. The CDR3 totals 10 residues. The germline V gene has CDR1 MNHEY and CDR2 SVGAGI. The chain's CDR3 is CASRDLGAFF. The CDR3 DNA follows: TGTGCCAGCAGGGACCTAGGAGCTTTCTTT.

The chain employs TRBV20-1 and TRBJ2-7; D gene uncertain. V lost 3 bases and J 3 bases, leaving 6 bases between the germline ends. Germline CDR1 DFQATT, CDR2 SNEGSKA (reference sequence). This CDR3 region has 11 residues. CDR3 amino acids: CSARVNYEQYF. The CDR3, as DNA: TGCAGTGCTAGGGTGAACTACGAGCAGTACTTC.

CDR3 sequence (DNA): TGTGCCAGCGCCGCCGGTCTGGGGGCGTCGGGTGGCTACACCTTC. Its translation is CASAAGLGASGGYTF. The rearrangement uses TRBV13 and TRBJ1-2; D possibly corresponds to TRBD1 (6 bases). The V and J ends lost 8 bases and 7 bases respectively, with 23 bases between them. Per the germline V gene, CDR1 is PRHDT and CDR2 is FYEKMQ (reference sequence). This CDR3 spans 15 amino acids.

CDR3 bases: TGTGCCAGCAGTTTAGCCCTCAGGGCGGGTGAGCAGTTCTTC. Translated, it gives CASSLALRAGEQFF. This chain links TRBV28 with TRBJ2-1; D may be TRBD1 or TRBD2 (5 bases each). The germline gives CDR1 MDHEN, CDR2 SYDVKM. V was trimmed by 2 bases and J by 9 bases, leaving 14 bases between them. This CDR3 region has 14 residues. The variable domain in full, completed from reference TRBV28 and TRBJ2-1, reads DVKVTQSSRYLVKRTGEKVFLECVQDMDHENMFWYRQDPGLGLRLIYFSYDVKMKEKGDIPEGYSVSREKKERFSLILESASTNQTSMYLCASSLALRAGEQFFGPGTRLTVL.

The gene calls are TRBV6-5 and TRBJ1-5, with D unresolved. Germline V gives CDR1 MNHEY, CDR2 SVGAGI. CDR3 length: 12 amino acids. V gave up 5 bases and J gave up 4 bases, with 6 bases separating them. The CDR3 DNA reads TGTGCCAGCAGTCCTTTGAATCAGCCCCAGCATTTT. It is translated as CASSPLNQPQHF.

The chain has TRBV5-1 and TRBJ1-1; a possible D gene is TRBD1 (6 bases). CDR3 length equals 14 residues. The germline V gene has CDR1 SGHRS and CDR2 YFSETQ. V lost 3 bases and J lost 6, with 15 bases in between. This CDR3 reads CASSSLGALAEAFF. Written as DNA, the CDR3 is TGCGCCAGCAGCTCCCTGGGGGCTTTGGCTGAAGCTTTCTTT.

This chain uses TRBV5-8 with TRBJ2-2, with D perhaps assigned TRBD1 or TRBD2 (5 bases each). Germline V gene lookup returns CDR1 SGHTS and CDR2 YDEGEE. This CDR3 has 16 residues. Between the trimmed V and J ends, which lost 0 bases and 3 bases, there was a span of 12 bases. The CDR3 spells CASSLVVGEHTGELFF. DNA for the CDR3: TGTGCCAGCAGCTTGGTCGTGGGGGAACACACCGGGGAGCTGTTTTTT.

This clone has a handful of counts. Germline and junction disagree at one end, which may indicate a read error. The chain has TRBV7-8 and TRBJ1-1, with D unresolved. CDR1 is SGHVS and CDR2 is FQNEAQ in the germline V gene. The CDR3 contains 12 residues. Written as DNA, the CDR3 is TGTGCCAGCGGCTTTCGGGGCACTGAAGCTTTCTTT. Protein sequence: CASGFRGTEAFF.

This chain joins TRBV7-8 and TRBJ2-7; D might be TRBD2 (5 bases). Germline lookup yields CDR1 SGHVS and CDR2 FQNEAQ. This CDR3 region has 14 residues. V lost 2 bases and J 3 bases, leaving 11 bases between the germline ends. The CDR3 loop reads CASSLNRDYYEQYF. The CDR3 nucleotides read TGTGCCAGCAGCTTAAATCGGGATTACTACGAGCAGTACTTC.

The J gene is TRBJ2-2, the V gene TRBV3-1 (or the pseudogene TRBV3-2), with D perhaps TRBD1 or TRBD2 (5 bases each). This CDR3 has 15 residues. CDR1 is LGHDT, CDR2 YNNKEL, per germline (reference sequence). The V gene lost 4 bases and the J gene lost 7 bases, with 16 bases spanning the gap. The DNA of the CDR3 is TGTGCCAGCAGCCGATCGGGACGGTTCTTCGGGGAGCTGTTTTTT. It yields the protein CASSRSGRFFGELFF.

The V gene is TRBV30, the J gene TRBJ1-1; 7 bases agree with TRBD1. There are 13 residues in the CDR3. J gave up 4 bases and V 5 bases, and 7 bases lay outside the gene matches. From germline, CDR1 is GTSNPN and CDR2 SVGIG (reference sequence). The CDR3 region is CAWCRQGGTEAFF. The CDR3, as DNA: TGTGCCTGGTGCCGACAGGGCGGCACTGAAGCTTTCTTT.

The chain uses TRBV27 and TRBJ1-5; a weak D match, TRBD1 (5 bases). This CDR3 contains 15 residues. V lost 9 bases and J lost 0, with 15 bases in between. Germline CDR1 is MNHEY and CDR2 is SMNVEV (reference sequence). The CDR3 loop is CARPTARSSNQPQHF. DNA for the CDR3: TGTGCCAGGCCGACAGCGAGATCTAGCAATCAGCCCCAGCATTTT.

This clone was seen just once. This chain uses TRBV28 with TRBJ2-7, with 13 bases matching TRBD2. The CDR3 consists of 14 residues. The V gene's germline CDR1 is MDHEN and CDR2 SYDVKM. J lost 2 bases, V lost 8 bases, and 3 bases had no gene match. The CDR3 sequence: CASDTSGRAYEQYF. The CDR3 nucleotides read TGTGCCAGCGACACTAGCGGGAGGGCCTACGAGCAGTACTTC.

V usage is TRBV6-1 and J usage is TRBJ1-4; 9 bases map to TRBD1. V lost 3 bases, J lost 8 bases, and 7 bases stayed unmatched. The CDR3 contains 15 residues. Germline V gene sequence: CDR1 MNHNS, CDR2 SASEGT. The CDR3 protein is CASSDPGQGEEKLFF. For the CDR3, the DNA is TGTGCCAGCAGTGATCCGGGACAGGGAGAGGAAAAACTGTTTTTT.

The sample holds one count of this clone. The chain couples TRBV12-3 or TRBV12-4 to TRBJ1-2; D is undetermined. The V end lost 1 base, the J end lost 7 bases, and 4 bases lay between the germline ends. The CDR3 totals 11 residues. The CDR3 coding sequence is TGTGCCAGCAGTTTAGGTCCTGGCTACACCTTC. Translated, it gives CASSLGPGYTF.

The rearrangement links TRBV10-3 to TRBJ2-2, with TRBD2 matching 12 bases. V dropped 11 bases and J dropped 6; count of bases not matched to a gene: 7. Germline V CDR1 and CDR2: ENHRY, SYGVKD. This CDR3 comprises 14 residues. The CDR3 DNA is TGTGCCTCTAGGACTAGCGGGAATGCCGGGGAGCTGTTTTTT. It specifies CASRTSGNAGELFF.

V is TRBV11-1 and J is TRBJ2-4; D possibly corresponds to TRBD1 (5 bases). V was trimmed by 5 bases and J by 0 bases, leaving 14 bases between them. This CDR3 is built from 16 residues. Germline CDR1 reads SGHAT; CDR2 reads FQDESV (reference sequence). CDR3 sequence reads: CASSQGPPLAKNIQYF. The CDR3 nucleotides read TGTGCCAGCAGCCAGGGTCCGCCTCTAGCCAAAAACATTCAGTACTTC. The full variable domain, in which reference TRBV11-1 and TRBJ2-4 provide the parts outside the CDR3, is EAEVAQSPRYKITEKSQAVAFWCDPISGHATLYWYRQILGQGPELLVQFQDESVVDDSQLPKDRFSAERLKGVDSTLKIQPAELGDSAMYLCASSQGPPLAKNIQYFGAGTRLSVL.

CDR3 DNA: TGTGCCAGCAGTCTTAACAGTTACGAGCAGTACTTC. Protein product: CASSLNSYEQYF. The gene calls are TRBV28 and TRBJ2-7; D call uncertain. The CDR3 contains 12 residues. The V gene lost 5 bases and the J gene lost 4 bases, with 9 bases spanning the gap. Germline V gives CDR1 MDHEN, CDR2 SYDVKM.

This chain links TRBV30 with TRBJ2-7; 7 bases are shared with TRBD1. The CDR3 has 11 residues. The ends lost 3 bases at V and 9 bases at J; junction bases unmatched: 5. Germline CDR1 is GTSNPN and CDR2 is SVGIG (reference sequence). As DNA, the CDR3 is TGTGCCTGGAGCTATGGGACAGCGCAGTACTTC. It is translated as CAWSYGTAQYF.

V gene TRBV9 combines with J gene TRBJ2-5; a weak D match, TRBD2 (6 bases). The CDR3 spans 14 residues. Between the trimmed V and J ends, which lost 0 bases and 1 base, there was a span of 7 bases. The germline gives CDR1 SGDLS, CDR2 YYNGEE. In DNA, the CDR3 is TGTGCCAGCAGCGTAGCGGGAGCCCAAGAGACCCAGTACTTC. It is translated as CASSVAGAQETQYF.

This chain joins TRBV2 and TRBJ1-2; D is unclear. Trimming pared 4 bases from V and 4 bases from J, leaving 10 bases between. The CDR3 spans 13 residues. Germline V CDR1 and CDR2: SNHLY, FYNNEI. The chain's CDR3 is CASSGPNSYGYTF. CDR3 bases: TGTGCCAGCAGTGGACCGAATAGCTATGGCTACACCTTC.

This rearrangement joins TRBV11-3 to TRBJ2-6; the D gene is possibly TRBD1 (5 bases). The CDR3 is 18 amino acids. The germline V gene has CDR1 SGHNT and CDR2 YENEEA. The germline V and J ends were trimmed by 2 bases and 2 bases, with 16 bases remaining between them. The CDR3 DNA reads TGTGCCAGCAGCTTACCCCGGGTGGAAGGGGCTGGGGCCAACGTCCTGACTTTC. The encoded protein is CASSLPRVEGAGANVLTF.

The chain links TRBV11-3 to TRBJ2-1; D is uncertain. The germline V and J ends were trimmed by 1 base and 0 bases, with 10 bases remaining between them. The CDR3 has 16 amino acids. The germline V gene has CDR1 SGHNT and CDR2 YENEEA. The CDR3 spells CASSLGGLGSYNEQFF. The CDR3 DNA reads TGTGCCAGCAGCTTAGGCGGTTTAGGCTCCTACAATGAGCAGTTCTTC.

This sequence joins TRBV6-1 and TRBJ2-7; D is uncertain. Deletions cut 10 bases from V and 1 base from J, with 11 bases between. Germline V gives CDR1 MNHNS, CDR2 SASEGT. The CDR3 length is 12 residues. The CDR3 nucleotides read TGTGCCACCGAAGACGGTTCCTACGAGCAGTACTTC. Its protein is CATEDGSYEQYF.